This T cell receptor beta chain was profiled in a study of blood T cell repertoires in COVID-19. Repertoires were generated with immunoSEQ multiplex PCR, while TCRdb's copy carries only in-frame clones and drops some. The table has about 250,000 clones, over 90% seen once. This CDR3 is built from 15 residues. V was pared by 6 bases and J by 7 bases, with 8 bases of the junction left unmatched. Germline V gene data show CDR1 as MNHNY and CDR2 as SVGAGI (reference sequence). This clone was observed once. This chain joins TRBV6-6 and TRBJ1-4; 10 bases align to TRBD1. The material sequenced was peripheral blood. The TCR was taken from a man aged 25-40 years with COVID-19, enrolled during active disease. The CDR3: CASSLDRGRGEKLFF. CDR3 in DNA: TGTGCCAGCAGCCTCGACAGGGGGCGAGGTGAAAAACTGTTTTTT.